Below are 3 T cell receptor beta chains sequenced from a single sample in a study of technical replicates of blood from several donors. Sequenced by immunoSEQ multiplex PCR; TCRdb stores in-frame clones only, minus some. The data show 99,000 or so clones, 95% seen once. Sequencing was performed on T cells isolated from PBMCs. These receptors all stem from a human donor in good health.

This chain links TRBV7-9 with TRBJ1-1; 8 positions match TRBD1. This CDR3 is 14 amino acids long. V lost 4 bases and J lost 7; bases outside the gene matches: 8. Germline V gene lookup returns CDR1 SEHNR and CDR2 FQNEAQ (reference sequence). CDR3 in amino acids: CASSSRTGSSEAFF. DNA of the CDR3: TGTGCCAGCAGCTCGCGGACAGGGAGCAGTGAAGCTTTCTTT.

The rearrangement joins TRBV11-3 to TRBJ2-1, with D uncertain. From germline, CDR1 is SGHNT and CDR2 YENEEA. V was pared by 4 bases and J by 12 bases, with 16 bases between. CDR3 length: 13 amino acids. CDR3 in DNA: TGTGCCAGCAGCTACGACCTTTTAGCTCGGCAGTTCTTC. Protein product: CASSYDLLARQFF.

This clone was found once. The genes are TRBV25-1 and TRBJ1-1; TRBD1 might be the D (5 bases). Germline CDR1 and CDR2: MGHDK and SYGVNS. The V end was cut by 3 bases, the J end by 5 bases, with 13 bases between. This CDR3 comprises 14 residues. CDR3 sequence: CASSEGGLKTEAFF. CDR3 nucleotide sequence: TGTGCCAGCAGTGAGGGGGGATTAAAAACTGAAGCTTTCTTT.